A selection of T cell receptor beta chains follows, all from one sample in a study of Ad26.COV2.S vaccination and SARS-CoV-2 variants. The data were produced by immunoSEQ multiplex PCR, yet TCRdb's version contains in-frame clones alone and is incomplete. The data contain hundreds of thousands of clones, roughly 89% of them seen just once; the ten biggest clones take up about 2.5%. Source: peripheral blood, taken in a trial of Ad26.COV2.S vaccine versus placebo. Every receptor here comes from a person aged 18-60 years who received the Ad26.COV2.S COVID-19 vaccine or a placebo. The conserved cysteine and the conserved F or W are not part of the CDR3 here. Each record gives: V gene, J gene, clone size, CDR3 length, CDR3 protein. Rows may omit the clone size; those that give it use once, few, many or a size class.

v_call: TRBV19
j_call: TRBJ2-7
clone_size: -
cdr3_length: 12
cdr3_aa: ASSQLGGDYEQY

v_call: TRBV5-5
j_call: TRBJ2-5
clone_size: -
cdr3_length: 12
cdr3_aa: ASSLGPGKETQY

v_call: TRBV7-2
j_call: TRBJ1-6
clone_size: -
cdr3_length: 14
cdr3_aa: ASSLEFTGVGSPLH

v_call: TRBV18
j_call: TRBJ2-7
clone_size: -
cdr3_length: 10
cdr3_aa: ASSGASYEQY

v_call: TRBV9
j_call: TRBJ2-1
clone_size: -
cdr3_length: 13
cdr3_aa: ASSAGTSFYNEQF

v_call: TRBV6-2/TRBV6-3
j_call: TRBJ2-7
clone_size: -
cdr3_length: 13
cdr3_aa: ASSPPGQGTSEQY

v_call: TRBV24-1
j_call: TRBJ2-1
clone_size: -
cdr3_length: 13
cdr3_aa: ATSDLSGRGNEQF

v_call: TRBV27
j_call: TRBJ1-1
clone_size: -
cdr3_length: 10
cdr3_aa: ASGGTGYFAF

v_call: TRBV2
j_call: TRBJ2-7
clone_size: -
cdr3_length: 11
cdr3_aa: ASSIQVGKEQY

v_call: TRBV2
j_call: TRBJ2-7
clone_size: once
cdr3_length: 12
cdr3_aa: ASGAGHISYEQY

v_call: TRBV7-2
j_call: TRBJ1-6
clone_size: -
cdr3_length: 13
cdr3_aa: ASSFLQGDNSPLH

v_call: TRBV19
j_call: TRBJ1-4
clone_size: once
cdr3_length: 14
cdr3_aa: ASSILTGRTNEKLF

v_call: TRBV5-6
j_call: TRBJ1-6
clone_size: -
cdr3_length: 14
cdr3_aa: ASSEPRGPSNSPLH

v_call: TRBV15
j_call: TRBJ1-1
clone_size: -
cdr3_length: 17
cdr3_aa: ATSRERPGQDDPNTEAF

v_call: TRBV5-6
j_call: TRBJ1-1
clone_size: -
cdr3_length: 10
cdr3_aa: ASRGMDSEAF

v_call: TRBV5-6
j_call: TRBJ1-3
clone_size: -
cdr3_length: 12
cdr3_aa: ASTSWQGGNTIY

v_call: TRBV5-1
j_call: TRBJ1-4
clone_size: -
cdr3_length: 13
cdr3_aa: ASSLWRQGNEKLF

v_call: TRBV19
j_call: TRBJ1-2
clone_size: -
cdr3_length: 11
cdr3_aa: ASNWGLNYGYT

v_call: TRBV6-5
j_call: TRBJ1-2
clone_size: -
cdr3_length: 12
cdr3_aa: ASRPPGRINGYT

v_call: TRBV7-9
j_call: TRBJ2-5
clone_size: -
cdr3_length: 14
cdr3_aa: ASSSFRTSGQETQY

v_call: TRBV7-2
j_call: TRBJ2-7
clone_size: -
cdr3_length: 12
cdr3_aa: ASSLRTSSYEQY

v_call: TRBV7-2
j_call: TRBJ1-1
clone_size: -
cdr3_length: 14
cdr3_aa: ASSPTPLDRNTEAF

v_call: TRBV2
j_call: TRBJ2-5
clone_size: -
cdr3_length: 11
cdr3_aa: ASRAQTGGTQY

v_call: TRBV7-2
j_call: TRBJ1-2
clone_size: -
cdr3_length: 13
cdr3_aa: ASSLDGTVNYGYT

v_call: TRBV4-3
j_call: TRBJ1-5
clone_size: -
cdr3_length: 13
cdr3_aa: ASSQSGWSNQPQH

v_call: TRBV4-3
j_call: TRBJ2-2
clone_size: -
cdr3_length: 15
cdr3_aa: ASSQVVQQVDTGELF

v_call: TRBV20-1
j_call: TRBJ2-3
clone_size: -
cdr3_length: 9
cdr3_aa: SAPLEDTQY

v_call: TRBV7-3
j_call: TRBJ2-6
clone_size: -
cdr3_length: 12
cdr3_aa: ASQRGTGANVLT

v_call: TRBV7-8
j_call: TRBJ2-7
clone_size: -
cdr3_length: 11
cdr3_aa: ASSSGQYYEQY

v_call: TRBV11-2
j_call: TRBJ1-2
clone_size: -
cdr3_length: 12
cdr3_aa: ASSLGTGATDYT

v_call: TRBV14
j_call: TRBJ2-3
clone_size: -
cdr3_length: 11
cdr3_aa: ASRQTNTDTQY

v_call: TRBV24-1
j_call: TRBJ1-1
clone_size: -
cdr3_length: 12
cdr3_aa: ATSDQGPNTEAF

v_call: TRBV7-2
j_call: TRBJ1-1
clone_size: -
cdr3_length: 11
cdr3_aa: ASSFGQGTEAF

v_call: TRBV4-1
j_call: TRBJ2-1
clone_size: -
cdr3_length: 12
cdr3_aa: ASSRTGARDEQF

v_call: TRBV5-1
j_call: TRBJ2-3
clone_size: -
cdr3_length: 14
cdr3_aa: ASSGWDTTRADTQY

v_call: TRBV6-2/TRBV6-3
j_call: TRBJ2-5
clone_size: -
cdr3_length: 8
cdr3_aa: ASSGGTQY

v_call: TRBV4-2
j_call: TRBJ2-4
clone_size: -
cdr3_length: 12
cdr3_aa: ASSQRTGINIQY

v_call: TRBV23-1
j_call: TRBJ2-5
clone_size: -
cdr3_length: 14
cdr3_aa: ASSRSSSGRTETQY

v_call: TRBV28
j_call: TRBJ1-2
clone_size: -
cdr3_length: 11
cdr3_aa: ASSSLFNYGYT

v_call: TRBV2
j_call: TRBJ1-1
clone_size: -
cdr3_length: 13
cdr3_aa: ASSERYLLNTEAF

v_call: TRBV10-3
j_call: TRBJ1-5
clone_size: -
cdr3_length: 12
cdr3_aa: AISPGTGMRPQH

v_call: TRBV6-5
j_call: TRBJ2-6
clone_size: once
cdr3_length: 13
cdr3_aa: ATEGSHSGANVLT

v_call: TRBV2
j_call: TRBJ2-5
clone_size: -
cdr3_length: 16
cdr3_aa: ASSEVASGNRYQETQY

v_call: TRBV7-9
j_call: TRBJ2-2
clone_size: -
cdr3_length: 11
cdr3_aa: ASSVPPSGELF

v_call: TRBV3-1/TRBV3-2
j_call: TRBJ1-5
clone_size: -
cdr3_length: 12
cdr3_aa: ASSRGRTDQPQH

v_call: TRBV5-1
j_call: TRBJ2-5
clone_size: -
cdr3_length: 11
cdr3_aa: ASSLEGRQTQY